This T cell receptor beta chain was retrieved from a study of beta chain features in type 1 diabetes. This CDR3 has 10 amino acids. Germline V gene sequence: CDR1 SGHVS, CDR2 FQNEAQ. As regards this clone: Its target is unknown. One junction end does not reproduce the germline sequence, and a read error may be involved.

Whole-study findings and limits: Shorter TCRB CDR3s, moderately but significantly so, were found in Type 1 diabetes patients in all four CD4+ subsets.

The investigators reverse transcribed all of the isolated RNA, so they sequenced expressed TCRB transcripts. Libraries were prepared by immunoSEQ multiplex PCR; TCRdb keeps only in-frame clonotypes and omits some of them. The table includes 100,000 to 150,000 clones, roughly 17% detected once. Sequencing used central memory CD4+ T cells from blood. This TCR derives from a man aged 25 to 40 with type 1 diabetes. The chain links TRBV7-8 to TRBJ2-3; no clear D gene. CDR3 DNA sequence: TGTGCCAGCAGCTTAACCCAGTTCGGTTTT. Encoded protein: CASSLTQFGF.